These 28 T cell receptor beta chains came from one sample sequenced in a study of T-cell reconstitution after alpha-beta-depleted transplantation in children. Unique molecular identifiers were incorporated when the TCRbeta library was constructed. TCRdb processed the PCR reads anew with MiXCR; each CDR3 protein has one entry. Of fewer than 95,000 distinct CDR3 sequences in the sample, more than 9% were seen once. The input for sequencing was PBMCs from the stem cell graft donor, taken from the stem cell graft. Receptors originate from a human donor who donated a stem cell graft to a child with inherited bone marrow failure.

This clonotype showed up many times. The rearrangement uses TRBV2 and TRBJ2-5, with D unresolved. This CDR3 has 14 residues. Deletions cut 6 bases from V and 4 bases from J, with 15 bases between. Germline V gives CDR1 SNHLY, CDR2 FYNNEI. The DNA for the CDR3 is TGTGCCAGCAGACGCGACGGGCCCGGAGAGACCCAGTACTTC. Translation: CASRRDGPGETQYF.

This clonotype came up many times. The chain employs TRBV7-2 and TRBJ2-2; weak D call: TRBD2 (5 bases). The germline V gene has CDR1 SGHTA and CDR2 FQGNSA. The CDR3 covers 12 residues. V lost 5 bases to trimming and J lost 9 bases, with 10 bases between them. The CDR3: CASSLVGRELFF. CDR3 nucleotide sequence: TGTGCCAGCAGCCTAGTCGGGAGGGAGCTGTTTTTT. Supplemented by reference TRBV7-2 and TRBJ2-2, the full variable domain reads GAGVSQSPSNKVTEKGKDVELRCDPISGHTALYWYRQSLGQGLEFLIYFQGNSAPDKSGLPSDRFSAERTGGSVSTLTIQRTQQEDSAVYLCASSLVGRELFFGEGSRLTVL.

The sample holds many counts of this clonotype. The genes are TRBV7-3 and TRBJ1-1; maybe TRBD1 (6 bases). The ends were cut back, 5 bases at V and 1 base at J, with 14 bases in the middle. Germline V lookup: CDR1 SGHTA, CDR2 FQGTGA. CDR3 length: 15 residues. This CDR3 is CASSLRGGPNTEAFF. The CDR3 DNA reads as TGTGCCAGCAGCCTGAGAGGGGGGCCGAACACTGAAGCTTTCTTT.

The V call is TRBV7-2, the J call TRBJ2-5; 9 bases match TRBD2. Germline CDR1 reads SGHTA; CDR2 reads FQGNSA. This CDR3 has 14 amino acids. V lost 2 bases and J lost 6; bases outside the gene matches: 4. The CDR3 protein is CASSLLRGGKTQYF. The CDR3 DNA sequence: TGTGCCAGCAGCTTACTGCGGGGGGGGAAGACCCAGTACTTC.

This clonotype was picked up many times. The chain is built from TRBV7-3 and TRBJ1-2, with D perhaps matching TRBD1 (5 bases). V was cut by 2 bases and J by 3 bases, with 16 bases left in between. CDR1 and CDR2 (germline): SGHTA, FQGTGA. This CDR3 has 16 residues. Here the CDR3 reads CASSLLPGQGDYGYTF. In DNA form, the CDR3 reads TGTGCCAGCAGCTTACTCCCCGGCCAGGGCGACTATGGCTACACCTTC.

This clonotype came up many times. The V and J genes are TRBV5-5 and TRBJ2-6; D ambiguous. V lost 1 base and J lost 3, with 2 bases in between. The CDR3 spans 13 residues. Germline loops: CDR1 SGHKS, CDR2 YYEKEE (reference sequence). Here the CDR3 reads CASSLNGANVLTF. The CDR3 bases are TGTGCCAGCAGCTTGAATGGGGCCAACGTCCTGACTTTC. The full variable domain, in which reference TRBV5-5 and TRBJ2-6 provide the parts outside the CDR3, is DAGVTQSPTHLIKTRGQQVTLRCSPISGHKSVSWYQQVLGQGPQFIFQYYEKEERGRGNFPDRFSARQFPNYSSELNVNALLLGDSALYLCASSLNGANVLTFGAGSRLTVL.

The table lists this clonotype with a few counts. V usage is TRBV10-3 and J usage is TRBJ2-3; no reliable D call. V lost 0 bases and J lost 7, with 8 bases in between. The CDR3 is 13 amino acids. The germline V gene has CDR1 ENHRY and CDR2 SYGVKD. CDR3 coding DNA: TGTGCCATCAGTGAGTCTCCCACCCATACGCAGTATTTT. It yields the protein CAISESPTHTQYF.

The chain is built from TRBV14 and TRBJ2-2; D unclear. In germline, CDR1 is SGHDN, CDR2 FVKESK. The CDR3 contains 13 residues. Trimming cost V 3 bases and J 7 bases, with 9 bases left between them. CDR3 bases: TGTGCCAGCAGCCAGGCCGGGCACGGGGAGCTGTTTTTT. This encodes CASSQAGHGELFF.

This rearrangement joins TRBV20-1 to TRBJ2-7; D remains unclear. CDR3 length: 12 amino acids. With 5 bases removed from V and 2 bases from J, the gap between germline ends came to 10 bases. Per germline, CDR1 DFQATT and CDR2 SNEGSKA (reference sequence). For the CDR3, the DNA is TGCAGTGCTGAGGACGGACCCTACGAGCAGTACTTC. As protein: CSAEDGPYEQYF.

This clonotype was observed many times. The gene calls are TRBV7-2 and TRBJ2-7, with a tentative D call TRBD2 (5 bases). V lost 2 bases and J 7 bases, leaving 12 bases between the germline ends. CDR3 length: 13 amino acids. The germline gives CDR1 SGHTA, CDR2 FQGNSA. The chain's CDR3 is CASSLLTPGEQYF. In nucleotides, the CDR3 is TGTGCCAGCAGCTTATTAACTCCGGGAGAGCAGTACTTC.

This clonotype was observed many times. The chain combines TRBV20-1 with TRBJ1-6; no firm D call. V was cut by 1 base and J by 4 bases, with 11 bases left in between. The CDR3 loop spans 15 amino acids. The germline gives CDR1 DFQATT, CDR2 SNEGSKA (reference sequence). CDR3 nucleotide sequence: TGCAGTGCTAGAGTGGGGTCTGGGTATAATTCACCCCTCCACTTT. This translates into CSARVGSGYNSPLHF.

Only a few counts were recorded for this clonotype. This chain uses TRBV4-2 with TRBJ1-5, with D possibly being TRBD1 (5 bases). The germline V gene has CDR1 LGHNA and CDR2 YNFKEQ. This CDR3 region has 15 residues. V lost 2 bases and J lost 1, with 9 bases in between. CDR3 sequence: CASSQHRDSNQPQHF. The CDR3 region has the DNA TGTGCCAGCAGCCAACATCGGGACAGCAATCAGCCCCAGCATTTT.

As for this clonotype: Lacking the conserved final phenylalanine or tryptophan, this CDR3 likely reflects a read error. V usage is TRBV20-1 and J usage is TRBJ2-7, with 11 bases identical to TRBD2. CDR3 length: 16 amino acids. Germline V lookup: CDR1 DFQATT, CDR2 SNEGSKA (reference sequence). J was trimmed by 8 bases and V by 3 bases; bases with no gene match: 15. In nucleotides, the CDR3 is TGCAGTGCTAGCCCCTATGGTCTAGCGGGAGGTTACCAGCAGTACCTC. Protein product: CSASPYGLAGGYQQYL.

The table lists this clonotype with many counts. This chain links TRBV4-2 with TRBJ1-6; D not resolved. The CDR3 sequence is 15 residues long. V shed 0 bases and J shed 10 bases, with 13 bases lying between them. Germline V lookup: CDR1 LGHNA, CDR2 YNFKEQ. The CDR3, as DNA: TGTGCCAGCAGCCAAGATGAGGGAAGGAGCTCACCCCTCCACTTT. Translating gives CASSQDEGRSSPLHF.

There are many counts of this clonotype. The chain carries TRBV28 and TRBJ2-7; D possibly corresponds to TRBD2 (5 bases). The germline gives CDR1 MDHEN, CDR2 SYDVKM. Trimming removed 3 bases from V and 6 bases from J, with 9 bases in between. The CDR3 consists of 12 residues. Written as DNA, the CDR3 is TGTGCCAGCAGTTTGAGGGATCGCGAGCAGTACTTC. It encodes CASSLRDREQYF.

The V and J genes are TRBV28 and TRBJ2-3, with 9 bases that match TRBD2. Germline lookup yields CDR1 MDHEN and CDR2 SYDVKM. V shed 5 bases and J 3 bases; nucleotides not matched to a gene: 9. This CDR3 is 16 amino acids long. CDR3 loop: CASSRPGTSMTDTQYF. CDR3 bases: TGTGCCAGCAGTCGACCCGGGACTAGCATGACAGATACGCAGTATTTT.

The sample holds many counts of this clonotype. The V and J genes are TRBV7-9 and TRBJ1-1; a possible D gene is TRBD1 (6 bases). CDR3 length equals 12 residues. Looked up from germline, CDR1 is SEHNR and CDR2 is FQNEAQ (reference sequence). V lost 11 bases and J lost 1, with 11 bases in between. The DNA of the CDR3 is TGTGCCGGGGGGCAAACGAACACTGAAGCTTTCTTT. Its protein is CAGGQTNTEAFF.

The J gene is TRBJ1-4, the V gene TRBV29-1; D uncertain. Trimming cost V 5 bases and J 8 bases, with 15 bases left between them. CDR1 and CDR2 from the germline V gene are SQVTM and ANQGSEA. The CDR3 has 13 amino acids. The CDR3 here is CSVLSPKEEKLFF. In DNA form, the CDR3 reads TGCAGCGTTTTGAGTCCCAAGGAGGAAAAACTGTTTTTT.

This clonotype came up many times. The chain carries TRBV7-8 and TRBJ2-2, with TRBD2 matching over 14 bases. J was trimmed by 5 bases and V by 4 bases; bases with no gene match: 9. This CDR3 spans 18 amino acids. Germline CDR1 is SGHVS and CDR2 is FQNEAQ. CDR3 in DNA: TGTGCCAGCAGCTCCCCAACGGGACTAGCGGGAGTAACCGGGGAGCTGTTTTTT. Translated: CASSSPTGLAGVTGELFF. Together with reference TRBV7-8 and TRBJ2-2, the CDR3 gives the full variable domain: GAGVSQSPRYKVAKRGQDVALRCDPISGHVSLFWYQQALGQGPEFLTYFQNEAQLDKSGLPSDRFFAERPEGSVSTLKIQRTQQEDSAVYLCASSSPTGLAGVTGELFFGEGSRLTVL.

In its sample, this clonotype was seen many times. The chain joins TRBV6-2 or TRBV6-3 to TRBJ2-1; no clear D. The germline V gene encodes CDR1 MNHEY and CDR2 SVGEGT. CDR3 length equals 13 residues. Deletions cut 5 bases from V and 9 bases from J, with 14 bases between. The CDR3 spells CASSVRPQSEQFF. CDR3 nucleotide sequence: TGTGCCAGCAGTGTGCGACCCCAAAGTGAGCAGTTCTTC.

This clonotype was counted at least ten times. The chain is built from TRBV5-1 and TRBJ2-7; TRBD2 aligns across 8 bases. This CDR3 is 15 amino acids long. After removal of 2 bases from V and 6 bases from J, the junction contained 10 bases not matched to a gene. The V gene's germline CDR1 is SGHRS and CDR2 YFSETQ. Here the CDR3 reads CASSFIGSGISEQYF. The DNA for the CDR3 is TGCGCCAGCAGCTTTATAGGTAGCGGGATAAGCGAGCAGTACTTC.

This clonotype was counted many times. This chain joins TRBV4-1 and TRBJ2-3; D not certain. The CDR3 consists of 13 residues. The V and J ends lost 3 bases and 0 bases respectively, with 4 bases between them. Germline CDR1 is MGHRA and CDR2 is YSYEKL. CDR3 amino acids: CASSQSSTDTQYF. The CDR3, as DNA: TGCGCCAGCAGCCAGTCAAGCACAGATACGCAGTATTTT.

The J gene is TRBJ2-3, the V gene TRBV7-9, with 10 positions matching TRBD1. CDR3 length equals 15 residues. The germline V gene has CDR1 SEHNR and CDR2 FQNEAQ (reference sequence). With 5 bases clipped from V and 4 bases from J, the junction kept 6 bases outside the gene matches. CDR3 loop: CASSLGTGVADTQYF. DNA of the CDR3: TGTGCCAGCAGCCTCGGGACAGGGGTGGCAGATACGCAGTATTTT.

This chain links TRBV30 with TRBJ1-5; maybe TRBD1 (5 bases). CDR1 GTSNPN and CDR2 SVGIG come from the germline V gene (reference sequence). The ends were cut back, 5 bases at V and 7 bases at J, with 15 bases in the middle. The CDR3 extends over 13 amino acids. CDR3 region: CAWGDRGRQPQHF. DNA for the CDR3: TGTGCCTGGGGGGACCGGGGTCGACAGCCCCAGCATTTT.

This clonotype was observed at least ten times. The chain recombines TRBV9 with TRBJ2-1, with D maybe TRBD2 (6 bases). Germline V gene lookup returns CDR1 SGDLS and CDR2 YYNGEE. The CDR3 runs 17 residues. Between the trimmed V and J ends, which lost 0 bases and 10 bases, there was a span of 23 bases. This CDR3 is CASSVGGGIPPGWEQFF. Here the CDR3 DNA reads TGTGCCAGCAGCGTAGGGGGCGGGATTCCCCCGGGCTGGGAGCAGTTCTTC.

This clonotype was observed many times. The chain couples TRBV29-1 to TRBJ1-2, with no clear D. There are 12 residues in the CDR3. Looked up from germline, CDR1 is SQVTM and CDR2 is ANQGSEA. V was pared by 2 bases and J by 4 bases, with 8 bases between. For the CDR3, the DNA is TGCAGCGTTGAATTGGTGACCTATGGCTACACCTTC. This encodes CSVELVTYGYTF.

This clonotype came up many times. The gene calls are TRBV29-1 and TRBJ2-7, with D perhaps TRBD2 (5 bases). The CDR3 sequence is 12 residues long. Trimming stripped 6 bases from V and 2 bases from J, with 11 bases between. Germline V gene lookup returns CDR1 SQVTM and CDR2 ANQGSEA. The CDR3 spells CSVRTATYEQYF. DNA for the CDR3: TGCAGCGTCCGGACTGCCACCTACGAGCAGTACTTC.

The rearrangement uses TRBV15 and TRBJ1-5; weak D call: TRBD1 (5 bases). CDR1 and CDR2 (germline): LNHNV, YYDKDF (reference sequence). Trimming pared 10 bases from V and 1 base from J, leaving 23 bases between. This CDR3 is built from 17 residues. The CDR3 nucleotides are TGTGCCAACCGGGGGTCCCCGCTTACCTTGAGCAATCAGCCCCAGCATTTT. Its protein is CANRGSPLTLSNQPQHF.